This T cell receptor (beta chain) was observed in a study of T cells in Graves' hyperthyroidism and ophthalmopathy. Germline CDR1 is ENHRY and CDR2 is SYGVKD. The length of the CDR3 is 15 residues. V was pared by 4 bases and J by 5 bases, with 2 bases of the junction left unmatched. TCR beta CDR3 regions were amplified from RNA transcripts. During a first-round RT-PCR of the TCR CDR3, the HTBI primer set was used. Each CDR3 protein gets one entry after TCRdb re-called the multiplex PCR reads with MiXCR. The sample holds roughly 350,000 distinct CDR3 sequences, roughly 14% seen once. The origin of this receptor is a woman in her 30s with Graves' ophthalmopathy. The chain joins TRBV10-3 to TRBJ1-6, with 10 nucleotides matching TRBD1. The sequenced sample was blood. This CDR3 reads CAISVGQGDNSPLHF. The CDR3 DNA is TGTGCCATCAGTGTCGGACAGGGGGATAATTCACCCCTCCACTTT.